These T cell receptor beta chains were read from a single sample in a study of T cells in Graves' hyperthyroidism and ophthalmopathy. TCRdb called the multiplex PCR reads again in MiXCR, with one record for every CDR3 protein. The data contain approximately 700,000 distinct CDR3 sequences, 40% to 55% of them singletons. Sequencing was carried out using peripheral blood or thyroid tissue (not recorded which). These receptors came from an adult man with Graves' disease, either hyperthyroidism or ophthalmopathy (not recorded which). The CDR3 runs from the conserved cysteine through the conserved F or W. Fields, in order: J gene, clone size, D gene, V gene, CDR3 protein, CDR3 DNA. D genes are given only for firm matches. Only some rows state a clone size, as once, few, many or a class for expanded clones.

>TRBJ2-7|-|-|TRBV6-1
CASSEGQYEQYF
TGTGCCAGCAGTGAAGGCCAGTACGAGCAGTACTTC
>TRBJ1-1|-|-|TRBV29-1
CSVGDMTLEAFF
TGCAGCGTCGGAGATATGACACTTGAAGCTTTCTTT
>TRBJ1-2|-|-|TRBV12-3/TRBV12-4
CATLDYGYTF
TGTGCCACGCTAGACTATGGCTACACCTTC
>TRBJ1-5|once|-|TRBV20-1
CSASGRWGPEHF
TGCAGTGCTTCAGGACGTTGGGGCCCCGAGCATTTT
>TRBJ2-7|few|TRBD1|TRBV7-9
CASSLGGGDFQYF
TGTGCCAGCAGCTTAGGAGGGGGCGATTTTCAGTACTTC
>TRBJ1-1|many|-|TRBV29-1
CSVEGRWNTEAFF
TGCAGCGTTGAGGGGAGGTGGAACACTGAAGCTTTCTTT
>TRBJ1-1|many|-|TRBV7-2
CASSLEIDSEAFF
TGTGCCAGCAGCTTAGAGATCGACAGTGAAGCTTTCTTT
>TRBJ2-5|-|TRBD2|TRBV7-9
CASSSLAGEEAQYF
TGTGCCAGCAGCAGTCTAGCGGGAGAAGAGGCCCAGTACTTC
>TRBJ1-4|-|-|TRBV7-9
CASSLAREANEKLFF
TGTGCCAGCAGCTTGGCTAGGGAGGCTAATGAAAAACTGTTTTTT
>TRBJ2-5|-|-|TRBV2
CASSAARRGRMLETQYF
TGTGCCAGCAGCGCGGCCCGTCGGGGGCGGATGTTGGAGACCCAGTACTTC
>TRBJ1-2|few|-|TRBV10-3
CAIRDTGYTF
TGTGCCATCCGTGACACGGGGTACACCTTC
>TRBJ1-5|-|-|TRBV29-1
CSVRDGSHQPQHF
TGCAGCGTCCGGGATGGTAGCCATCAGCCCCAGCATTTT
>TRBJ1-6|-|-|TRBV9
CASSRTFQSPLHF
TGTGCCAGCAGCCGGACATTCCAGTCACCCCTCCACTTT
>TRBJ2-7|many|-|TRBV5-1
CASSSDGTGEEQYF
TGCGCCAGCAGTTCGGACGGGACCGGGGAGGAGCAGTACTTC
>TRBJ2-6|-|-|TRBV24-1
CATSDPGTGANVLTF
TGTGCCACCAGTGATCCGGGGACTGGGGCCAACGTCCTGACTTTC
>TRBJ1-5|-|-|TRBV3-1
CASSPLGRNQPQHF
TGTGCCAGCAGCCCCTTAGGCAGAAATCAGCCCCAGCATTTT
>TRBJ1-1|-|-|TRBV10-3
CAISEQGRGTEAFF
TGTGCCATCAGTGAGCAGGGCCGGGGGACTGAAGCTTTCTTT
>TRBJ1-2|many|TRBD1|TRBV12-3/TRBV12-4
CASRLGQGIGYTF
TGTGCCAGCAGATTGGGACAGGGGATCGGCTACACCTTC
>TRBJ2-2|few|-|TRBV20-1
CSARVGGNTGELFF
TGCAGTGCTAGAGTCGGAGGTAACACCGGGGAGCTGTTTTTT
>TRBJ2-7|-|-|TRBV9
CASKGEGRGRHYEQYF
TGTGCCAGCAAGGGTGAGGGAAGGGGGAGACACTACGAGCAGTACTTC
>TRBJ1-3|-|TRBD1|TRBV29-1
CSVGTADNTIYF
TGCAGCGTCGGGACAGCTGATAACACCATATATTTT
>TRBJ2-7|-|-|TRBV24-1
CATSVTGLGEQYF
TGTGCCACCAGTGTAACAGGTTTGGGCGAGCAGTACTTC